Sequencing of this T cell receptor beta chain was carried out in a study of read filtering for tumor transcriptome and immune sequencing. Study-wide results and caveats: This fraction held mixed bone marrow immune cells after CD138-negative sorting.

Molecular barcoded adaptors covering alpha/delta and beta/gamma chains were used on roughly 400 ng RNA. TCRdb ran MiXCR on the reads and lists one entry per CDR3 protein. The table records over 7,500 distinct CDR3 sequences, more than 15% of them present only once. This clonotype is a singleton in its sample. Its target is unknown. The sequenced sample consisted of a population of CD138-negative cells sorted from bone marrow. This clonotype was sampled from a donor at least 40 years old with multiple myeloma.

The CDR3 bases are TGTGCCAGCAGCTCCCCCTCCTACAGCAATGAGCAGTTCTTC. Its protein product is CASSSPSYSNEQFF. The V gene is TRBV7-3, the J gene TRBJ2-1, with D uncertain. The CDR3 sequence is 14 residues long. V was shortened by 4 bases and J by 6 bases, with 13 bases between the two germline ends. Germline values: CDR1 SGHTA, CDR2 FQGTGA.